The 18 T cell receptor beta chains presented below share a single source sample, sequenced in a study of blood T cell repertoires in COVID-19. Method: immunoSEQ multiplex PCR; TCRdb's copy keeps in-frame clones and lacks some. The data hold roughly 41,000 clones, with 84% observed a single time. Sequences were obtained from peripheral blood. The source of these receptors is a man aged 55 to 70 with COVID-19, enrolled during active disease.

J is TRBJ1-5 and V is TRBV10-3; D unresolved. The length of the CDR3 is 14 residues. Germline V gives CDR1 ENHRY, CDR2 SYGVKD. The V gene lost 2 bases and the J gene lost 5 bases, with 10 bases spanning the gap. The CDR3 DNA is TGTGCCATCAGTGAGCGGAGAGACCATCAGCCCCAGCATTTT. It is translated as CAISERRDHQPQHF.

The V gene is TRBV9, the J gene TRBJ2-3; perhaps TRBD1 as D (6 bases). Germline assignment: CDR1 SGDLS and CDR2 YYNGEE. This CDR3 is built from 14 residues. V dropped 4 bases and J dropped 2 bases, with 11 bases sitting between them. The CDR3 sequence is CASSLWTVTDTQYF. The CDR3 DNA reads TGTGCCAGCAGCCTCTGGACAGTCACAGATACGCAGTATTTT.

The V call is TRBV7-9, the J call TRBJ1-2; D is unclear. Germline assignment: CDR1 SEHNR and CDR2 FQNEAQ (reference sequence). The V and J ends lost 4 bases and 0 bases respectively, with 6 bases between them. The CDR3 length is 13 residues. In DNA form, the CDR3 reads TGTGCCAGCAGCTCAATAGCTAACTATGGCTACACCTTC. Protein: CASSSIANYGYTF.

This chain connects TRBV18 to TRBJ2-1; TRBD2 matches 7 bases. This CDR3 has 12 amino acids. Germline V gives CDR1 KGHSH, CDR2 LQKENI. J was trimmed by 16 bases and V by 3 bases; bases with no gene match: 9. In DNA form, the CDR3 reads TGTGCCAGCTCACCGGAGCGGGGTGGGGGTTTCTTC. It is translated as CASSPERGGGFF.

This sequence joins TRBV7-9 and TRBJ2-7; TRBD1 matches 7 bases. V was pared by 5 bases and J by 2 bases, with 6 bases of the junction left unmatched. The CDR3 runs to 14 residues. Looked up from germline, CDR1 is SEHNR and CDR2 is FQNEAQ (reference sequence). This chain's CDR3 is CASSQTGSAYEQYF. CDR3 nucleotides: TGTGCCAGCAGCCAGACAGGGTCCGCCTACGAGCAGTACTTC.

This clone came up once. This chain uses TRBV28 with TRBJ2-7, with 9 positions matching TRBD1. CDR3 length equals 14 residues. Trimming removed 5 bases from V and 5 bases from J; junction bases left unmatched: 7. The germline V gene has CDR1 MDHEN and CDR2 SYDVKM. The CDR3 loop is CASSPRDRVHEQYF. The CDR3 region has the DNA TGTGCCAGCAGTCCCCGGGACAGGGTCCACGAGCAGTACTTC.

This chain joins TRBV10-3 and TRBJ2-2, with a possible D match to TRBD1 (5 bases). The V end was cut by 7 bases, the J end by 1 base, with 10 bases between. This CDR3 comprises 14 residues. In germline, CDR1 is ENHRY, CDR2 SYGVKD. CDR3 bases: TGTGCCATCAAGAATCAGGGGAACACCGGGGAGCTGTTTTTT. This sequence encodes CAIKNQGNTGELFF.

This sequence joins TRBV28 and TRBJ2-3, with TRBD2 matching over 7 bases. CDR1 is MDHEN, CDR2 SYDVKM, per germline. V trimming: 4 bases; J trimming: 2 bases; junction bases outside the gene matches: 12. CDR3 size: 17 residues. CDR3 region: CASSSPLSAGYTDTQYF. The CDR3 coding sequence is TGTGCCAGCAGTTCCCCCCTCTCAGCGGGATACACAGATACGCAGTATTTT.

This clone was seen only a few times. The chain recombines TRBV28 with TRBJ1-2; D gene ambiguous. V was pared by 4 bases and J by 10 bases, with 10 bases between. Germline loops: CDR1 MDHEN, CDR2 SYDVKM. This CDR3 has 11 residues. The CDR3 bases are TGTGCCAGCAGTTCGCGGGGAGACTACACCTTC. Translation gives CASSSRGDYTF.

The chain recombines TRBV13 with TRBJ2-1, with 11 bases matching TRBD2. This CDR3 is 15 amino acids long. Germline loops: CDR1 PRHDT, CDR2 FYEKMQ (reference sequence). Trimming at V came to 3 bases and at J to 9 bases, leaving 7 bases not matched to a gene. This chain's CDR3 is CASSFPTSGNGEQFF. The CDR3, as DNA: TGTGCCAGCAGCTTCCCGACTAGCGGGAACGGTGAGCAGTTCTTC.

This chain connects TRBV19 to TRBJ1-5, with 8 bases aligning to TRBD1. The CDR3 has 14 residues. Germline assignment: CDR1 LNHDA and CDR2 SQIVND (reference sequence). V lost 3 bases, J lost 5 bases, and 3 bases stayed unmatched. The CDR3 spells CASSIRGQDQPQHF. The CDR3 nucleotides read TGTGCCAGTAGTATCAGGGGGCAGGATCAGCCCCAGCATTTT.

The CDR3 sequence: CASSPRDSIAKNIQYF. In nucleotides, the CDR3 is TGTGCCAGCTCACCCCGGGACAGCATAGCCAAAAACATTCAGTACTTC. V is TRBV18 and J is TRBJ2-4; 7 positions agree with TRBD1. The CDR3 length is 16 residues. In germline, CDR1 is KGHSH, CDR2 LQKENI. V trimming: 3 bases; J trimming: 0 bases; junction bases outside the gene matches: 5.

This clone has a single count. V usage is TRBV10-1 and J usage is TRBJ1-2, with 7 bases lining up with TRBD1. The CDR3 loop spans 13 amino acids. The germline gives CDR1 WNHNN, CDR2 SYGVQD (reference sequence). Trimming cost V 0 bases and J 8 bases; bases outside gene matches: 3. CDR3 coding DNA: TGCGCCAGCAGTGAGTCGAAAGGGGGCGGCTACACCTTC. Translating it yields CASSESKGGGYTF.

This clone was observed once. The CDR3 here is CASSSARQGDEQYF. The CDR3 region has the DNA TGCGCCAGCAGCTCGGCCAGACAGGGAGACGAGCAGTACTTC. This rearrangement joins TRBV5-1 to TRBJ2-7; TRBD1 matches at 7 bases. V shed 3 bases, J shed 5 bases, and the junction held 8 bases outside the gene matches. The germline CDR1 and CDR2 sequences are SGHRS and YFSETQ. This CDR3 has 14 amino acids.

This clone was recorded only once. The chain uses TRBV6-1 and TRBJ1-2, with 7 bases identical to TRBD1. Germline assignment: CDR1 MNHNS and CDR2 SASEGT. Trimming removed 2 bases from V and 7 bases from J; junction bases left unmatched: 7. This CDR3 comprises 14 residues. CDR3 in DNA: TGTGCCAGCAGTGAATCCCCCCAGGGGGGTGGCTACACCTTC. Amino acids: CASSESPQGGGYTF.

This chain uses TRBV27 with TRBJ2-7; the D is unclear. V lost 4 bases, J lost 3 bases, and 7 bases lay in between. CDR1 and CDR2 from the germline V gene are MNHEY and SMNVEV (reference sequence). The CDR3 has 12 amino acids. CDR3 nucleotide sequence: TGTGCCAGCAGTTCCTCTTTCTACGAGCAGTACTTC. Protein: CASSSSFYEQYF.

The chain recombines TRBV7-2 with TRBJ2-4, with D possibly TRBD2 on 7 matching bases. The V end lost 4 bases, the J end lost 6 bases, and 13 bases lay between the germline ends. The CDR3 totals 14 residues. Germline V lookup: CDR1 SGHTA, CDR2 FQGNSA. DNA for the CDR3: TGTGCCAGCAGCTGGGGAGGGGGAACAAACATTCAGTACTTC. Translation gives CASSWGGGTNIQYF.

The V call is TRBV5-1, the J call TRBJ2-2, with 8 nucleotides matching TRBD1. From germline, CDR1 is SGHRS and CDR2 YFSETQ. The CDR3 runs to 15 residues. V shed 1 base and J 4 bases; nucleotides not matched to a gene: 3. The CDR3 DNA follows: TGCGCCAGCAGCTTGACTACAGGGGGCACCGGGGAGCTGTTTTTT. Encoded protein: CASSLTTGGTGELFF.